A single sample gave rise to the 10 T cell receptor beta chains below, sequenced in a study of T cell repertoires in cytomegalovirus infection. These receptors have no identified antigens. Via MiXCR, TCRdb re-called the reads, giving one row per CDR3 protein. The sample carries some 900,000 distinct CDR3 sequences, less than 35% recorded once. The sequencing used cultured CD8+ T cells from PBMCs, collected from culture after CMV antigen stimulation. The receptors originated from a human donor in good health (CMV status not recorded). Some clones in this sample may be carry-over from other donors' samples.

This clonotype was seen repeatedly, ten times or more. This rearrangement joins TRBV7-8 to TRBJ2-3; 10 nucleotides line up with TRBD2. Trimming at V came to 7 bases and at J to 4 bases, leaving 5 bases not matched to a gene. Germline CDR1 is SGHVS and CDR2 is FQNEAQ. The CDR3 spans 14 residues. CDR3: CASKTSGVSDTQYF. In nucleotides, the CDR3 is TGTGCCAGCAAAACTAGCGGGGTATCAGATACGCAGTATTTT. The whole variable domain, filled in from reference TRBV7-8 and TRBJ2-3, reads GAGVSQSPRYKVAKRGQDVALRCDPISGHVSLFWYQQALGQGPEFLTYFQNEAQLDKSGLPSDRFFAERPEGSVSTLKIQRTQQEDSAVYLCASKTSGVSDTQYFGPGTRLTVL.

This clonotype was recorded many times. This sequence joins TRBV7-6 and TRBJ2-7; possible D gene TRBD2, 5 bases. V lost 5 bases and J 5 bases, leaving 19 bases between the germline ends. The CDR3 contains 15 residues. Germline CDR1 is SGHVS and CDR2 is FNYEAQ. The CDR3 region is CASSPSADFDHEQYF. CDR3 DNA: TGTGCCAGCAGCCCCTCGGCGGACTTCGACCACGAGCAGTACTTC.

The CDR3 is CASSSTSGGAIGETQYF. Written as DNA, the CDR3 is TGTGCCAGCAGCTCGACTAGCGGGGGGGCCATTGGTGAGACCCAGTACTTC. The V and J genes are TRBV7-2 and TRBJ2-5, with 14 bases fitting TRBD2. Per the germline V gene, CDR1 is SGHTA and CDR2 is FQGNSA. V lost 4 bases and J lost 5; bases outside the gene matches: 9. This CDR3 is built from 17 residues.

This clonotype was recorded at least ten times. The chain has TRBV7-9 and TRBJ2-6; D gene uncertain. Germline V gives CDR1 SEHNR, CDR2 FQNEAQ (reference sequence). The V end was cut by 5 bases, the J end by 0 bases, with 20 bases between. This CDR3 has 19 residues. The CDR3: CASSPSSGTANSGANVLTF. The CDR3, as DNA: TGTGCCAGCAGCCCATCTTCCGGTACAGCCAACTCTGGGGCCAACGTCCTGACTTTC.

The rearrangement joins TRBV6-5 to TRBJ2-1; 8 nucleotides agree with TRBD1. Germline values: CDR1 MNHEY, CDR2 SVGAGI. V gave up 2 bases and J gave up 7 bases; unmatched junction bases: 7. This CDR3 region has 15 residues. In DNA form, the CDR3 reads TGTGCCAGCAGTTACGAGGACAGGGCCTTTAATGAGCAGTTCTTC. Translating gives CASSYEDRAFNEQFF.

The chain combines TRBV19 with TRBJ1-1; D is perhaps TRBD1 (5 bases). This CDR3 has 14 amino acids. Trimming removed 3 bases at V and 4 bases at J, with 12 bases between. The germline V gene encodes CDR1 LNHDA and CDR2 SQIVND (reference sequence). The DNA of the CDR3 is TGTGCCAGTAGTATTCTGGGGACGGGCACTGAAGCTTTCTTT. It encodes CASSILGTGTEAFF.

The genes are TRBV4-1 and TRBJ1-1, with a tentative D call TRBD1 (5 bases). There are 17 residues in the CDR3. CDR1 is MGHRA and CDR2 is YSYEKL in the germline V gene. V lost 0 bases and J 2 bases, leaving 16 bases between the germline ends. This CDR3 is CASSQDFLGPYNTEAFF. Here the CDR3 DNA reads TGCGCCAGCAGCCAAGATTTCTTGGGACCTTATAACACTGAAGCTTTCTTT.

This clonotype was seen a few times. V gene TRBV7-9 combines with J gene TRBJ2-7; D is perhaps TRBD1 or TRBD2 (5 bases each). The V gene's germline CDR1 is SEHNR and CDR2 FQNEAQ (reference sequence). Trimming left V 0 bases short and J 4 bases short, with 16 bases between. The CDR3 length is 16 residues. The CDR3 here is CASSLAVRDGSYEQYF. The CDR3 nucleotides read TGTGCCAGCAGCTTAGCGGTTCGGGACGGATCTTACGAGCAGTACTTC.

This clonotype was detected a few times. The CDR3 loop is CASSLSPPGQGPNEQFF. In DNA form, the CDR3 reads TGTGCCAGCAGCTTAAGCCCCCCAGGACAGGGCCCAAATGAGCAGTTCTTC. The genes are TRBV7-8 and TRBJ2-1, with TRBD1 matching 8 bases. The V gene end was trimmed by 2 bases and the J gene end by 7 bases; junction bases not matched to a gene: 13. The CDR3 length is 17 residues. Germline-derived CDR1 and CDR2 are SGHVS and FQNEAQ.

V gene TRBV27 combines with J gene TRBJ1-5; the match to TRBD1 covers 7 bases. V lost 5 bases and J lost 7; bases outside the gene matches: 11. Germline values: CDR1 MNHEY, CDR2 SMNVEV (reference sequence). The CDR3 consists of 15 residues. The CDR3 sequence is CASSLDRLSSQPQHF. The CDR3 region has the DNA TGTGCCAGCAGTCTGGACAGGTTATCTTCACAGCCCCAGCATTTT.